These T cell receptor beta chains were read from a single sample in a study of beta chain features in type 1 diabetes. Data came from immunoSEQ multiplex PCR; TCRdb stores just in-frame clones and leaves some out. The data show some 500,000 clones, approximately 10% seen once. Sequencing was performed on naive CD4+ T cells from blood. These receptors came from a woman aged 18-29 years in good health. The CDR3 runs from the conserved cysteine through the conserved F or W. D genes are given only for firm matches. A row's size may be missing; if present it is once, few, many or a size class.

CDR3 protein: CASSSGQIQSNYGYTF
CDR3 DNA: TGTGCCAGCAGCTCCGGGCAAATACAGTCTAACTATGGCTACACCTTC
V gene: TRBV7-9
J gene: TRBJ1-2
CDR3 length: 16
clone size: -
D gene: -

CDR3 protein: CASSVGGAWYEQYF
CDR3 DNA: TGTGCCAGCAGCGTAGGTGGGGCTTGGTACGAGCAGTACTTC
V gene: TRBV9
J gene: TRBJ2-7
CDR3 length: 14
clone size: few
D gene: -

CDR3 protein: CASSPSIRGSLQFF
CDR3 DNA: TGTGCCAGCAGCCCCTCCATCAGGGGATCTCTGCAGTTCTTC
V gene: TRBV7-3
J gene: TRBJ2-1
CDR3 length: 14
clone size: few
D gene: -

CDR3 protein: CASSAEMNTEAFF
CDR3 DNA: TGTGCCAGCAGTGCCGAAATGAACACTGAAGCTTTCTTT
V gene: TRBV2
J gene: TRBJ1-1
CDR3 length: 13
clone size: few
D gene: -

CDR3 protein: CASSYTTGGQPQHF
CDR3 DNA: TGTGCCAGCAGTTACACTACAGGGGGTCAGCCCCAGCATTTT
V gene: TRBV6-5
J gene: TRBJ1-5
CDR3 length: 14
clone size: few
D gene: TRBD1

CDR3 protein: CASSQQTNYGYTF
CDR3 DNA: TGCGCCAGCAGCCAACAGACTAACTATGGCTACACCTTC
V gene: TRBV4-3
J gene: TRBJ1-2
CDR3 length: 13
clone size: few
D gene: -

CDR3 protein: CASSRGNEKLFF
CDR3 DNA: TGTGCCAGCAGCCGGGGTAACGAAAAACTGTTTTTT
V gene: TRBV7-2
J gene: TRBJ1-4
CDR3 length: 12
clone size: few
D gene: -

CDR3 protein: CAISEIISYEQYF
CDR3 DNA: TGTGCCATCAGTGAGATTATCTCCTACGAGCAGTACTTC
V gene: TRBV10-3
J gene: TRBJ2-7
CDR3 length: 13
clone size: -
D gene: -

CDR3 protein: CASSVAQRFSGNTIYF
CDR3 DNA: TGTGCCAGCAGCGTAGCCCAAAGGTTCTCTGGAAACACCATATATTTT
V gene: TRBV9
J gene: TRBJ1-3
CDR3 length: 16
clone size: few
D gene: -

CDR3 protein: CASSPRERGLAVNEKLFF
CDR3 DNA: TGTGCCAGCAGCCCCCGAGAGAGGGGCCTTGCTGTGAATGAAAAACTGTTTTTT
V gene: TRBV9
J gene: TRBJ1-4
CDR3 length: 18
clone size: few
D gene: -

CDR3 protein: CASSLRGPSTDTQYF
CDR3 DNA: TGTGCCAGCAGCCTCCGGGGCCCTAGCACAGATACGCAGTATTTT
V gene: TRBV7-3
J gene: TRBJ2-3
CDR3 length: 15
clone size: few
D gene: -

CDR3 protein: CSAPGQGDGYTF
CDR3 DNA: TGCAGCGCCCCGGGACAGGGAGACGGCTACACCTTC
V gene: TRBV29-1
J gene: TRBJ1-2
CDR3 length: 12
clone size: -
D gene: TRBD1

CDR3 protein: CASSQEPGGPGELFF
CDR3 DNA: TGTGCCAGCAGCCAAGAACCAGGAGGGCCCGGGGAGCTGTTTTTT
V gene: TRBV4-2
J gene: TRBJ2-2
CDR3 length: 15
clone size: few
D gene: -

CDR3 protein: CASSATGGVGKLFF
CDR3 DNA: TGTGCCAGCAGCGCGACAGGAGGGGTGGGAAAACTGTTTTTT
V gene: TRBV9
J gene: TRBJ1-4
CDR3 length: 14
clone size: few
D gene: -

CDR3 protein: CASSPDRGPPFF
CDR3 DNA: TGTGCCAGCAGCCCCGACAGGGGACCACCGTTTTTT
V gene: TRBV7-9
J gene: TRBJ2-2
CDR3 length: 12
clone size: -
D gene: TRBD1

CDR3 protein: CATSRGTGETQYF
CDR3 DNA: TGTGCCACCAGCAGGGGGACCGGAGAGACCCAGTACTTC
V gene: TRBV15
J gene: TRBJ2-5
CDR3 length: 13
clone size: -
D gene: -

CDR3 protein: CSVHGRTGGYGYTF
CDR3 DNA: TGCAGCGTTCATGGACGGACAGGTGGATATGGCTACACCTTC
V gene: TRBV29-1
J gene: TRBJ1-2
CDR3 length: 14
clone size: -
D gene: TRBD1

CDR3 protein: CASRPTGMANTEAFF
CDR3 DNA: TGTGCCAGCAGACCGACAGGGATGGCAAACACTGAAGCTTTCTTT
V gene: TRBV27
J gene: TRBJ1-1
CDR3 length: 15
clone size: few
D gene: TRBD1

CDR3 protein: CSVTQGISEAFF
CDR3 DNA: TGCAGCGTAACGCAGGGGATCAGTGAAGCTTTCTTT
V gene: TRBV29-1
J gene: TRBJ1-1
CDR3 length: 12
clone size: few
D gene: -

CDR3 protein: CASSQSRRMNTEAFF
CDR3 DNA: TGTGCCAGCAGCCAGTCCAGGAGAATGAACACTGAAGCTTTCTTT
V gene: TRBV4-2
J gene: TRBJ1-1
CDR3 length: 15
clone size: once
D gene: -

CDR3 protein: CASRARGSETQYF
CDR3 DNA: TGTGCCAGCAGGGCCCGAGGGTCTGAGACCCAGTACTTC
V gene: TRBV2
J gene: TRBJ2-5
CDR3 length: 13
clone size: -
D gene: -

CDR3 protein: CASSPLGGREPNEQFF
CDR3 DNA: TGTGCCAGCAGCCCGCTCGGGGGGCGGGAGCCCAATGAGCAGTTCTTC
V gene: TRBV7-6
J gene: TRBJ2-1
CDR3 length: 16
clone size: -
D gene: -

CDR3 protein: CASGSGFVNTDTQYF
CDR3 DNA: TGTGCTAGTGGTTCAGGGTTTGTCAACACAGATACGCAGTATTTT
V gene: TRBV12-5
J gene: TRBJ2-3
CDR3 length: 15
clone size: few
D gene: -